The T cell receptor (beta chain) under discussion was sequenced for a study of cytomegalovirus exposure and HLA in healthy donors (dated by TCRdb to 2015 to 2018). Context from the whole study: According to an earlier analysis of a few hundred of the donors, about 180 million T cells yielded over 90 million unique TCR beta sequences and about 280 Gb of sequence data. To predict cytomegalovirus infection status, the study combined high-throughput TCR immunosequencing, statistical association of individual TCRs with disease status, and machine learning. About five DR-DQ haplotypes were treated as single units for association and clustering because of strong linkage in the cohort. A later genetic analysis used genome-wide SNP genotypes for about 60% of the roughly 700 donors, treating that subset as a discovery cohort. Along with the roughly 610-subject first cohort, a separate validation cohort of some 130 different subjects was used. Alongside the repertoire data, information on donor age, sex, ethnicity and CMV serostatus was compiled. The study aimed to test whether signatures of past pathogen exposure could be identified by cataloging public T cell receptors. A later analysis re-analyzed previously published TCR beta repertoires from roughly 600 donors and added high-resolution HLA genotyping to study TCR occurrence patterns. The study used immunosequencing to profile the T cell repertoires of some 600 subjects and linked those repertoires to cytomegalovirus serostatus. An early release that covered around 590 HLA-typed donors contained about 290 gigabases of sequencing data and tens of millions of unique TCR sequences. The genetic ancestry cluster associated with self-reported Caucasian donors included over 80% of the 300 to 400 genotyped donors. Rather than using new phenotypic data, the later analysis identified candidate immune exposures from TCR beta sequences and from how often those sequences occurred across donors. HLA typing included class I and class II loci at four-digit resolution. The number of typed donors differed by locus: roughly 620-640 for A, B, C, DRB1 and DQB1; approximately 530 for DQA1; 606 for DPA1; and around 470 for DPB1. Among some 400 genotyped donors of the cohort, an average of 235,054 unique TCR beta nucleotide sequences were sequenced per donor, approximately 20% of them non-productive. Every repertoire in the discovery cohort had been generated on one and the same sequencing platform. An earlier analysis of approximately 630 of the donors applied high-throughput TCR beta sequencing to assess whether each TCR beta V gene segment acted as functional or pseudogenic.

This clone has a handful of counts. No cognate antigen has been identified for it. No base-level quality is on record; no much larger clone is a single base apart. The library came from the immunoSEQ multiplex PCR assay. For the multiplex PCR, a mixture combining 60 forward primers for TCR Vbeta segments and 13 reverse primers for TCR Jbeta segments was used. The CDR3 region of rearranged TCR beta genes was amplified from genomic DNA by a multiplex PCR assay. The amplified TCR beta libraries were sequenced on the Illumina HiSeq System as 87-base-pair reads. The published analysis was carried out like this. A later analysis counted some 80 million unique TCR beta chains across the 666 repertoires, and some 11 million of these chains were shared by at least two donors. To remove PCR and sequencing errors, raw reads were error-corrected and collapsed into unique sequences using a nearest-neighbor algorithm that merged closely related sequences. CDR3 sequences were aligned to IMGT reference sequences to assign V, D and J gene segments. For a sequence to be retained, at least a six-nucleotide match to both a V gene segment and a J gene segment was required. A rearrangement was called productive if the CDR3 had no stop codons and remained in frame with V and J, and every other rearrangement was called non-productive. CDR3 was defined according to IMGT convention as the region running from the second conserved V-encoded cysteine to the conserved J-encoded phenylalanine. The earlier analysis of about 570 of the donors excluded any sequence lacking an unambiguous match to a single V gene segment. In an earlier analysis of a few hundred of the donors, V segments were called functional above 56.7% productive rearrangements and were called segregating when the between-donor standard deviation exceeded 5%. A statistical classification framework was built for diagnosing cytomegalovirus status from the catalog of TCR beta chain sequences. V and J gene assignment, in a later analysis, came from comparing TCR nucleotide sequences with IMGT/GENE-DB human TR gene sequences. The TCRdist pipeline was used in a later analysis to assign CDR3 sequences and most-parsimonious VDJ recombination scenarios. In a later analysis, each TCR beta chain was defined by its CDR3 amino acid sequence together with its V-gene family, and reads lacking a unique V-gene family were excluded. A later analysis removed over 500 highly shared, low-generation-probability nucleotide sequences to deal with suspected cross-contamination and a sequencing artifact. In a later analysis, a clonal expansion index was calculated for each public chain from normalized within-repertoire ranks of inferred template counts. Generation probabilities in a later analysis came from a VDJ recombination model fitted to out-of-frame rearrangements, and those results were checked against IGoR. A later analysis scored TCR-TCR, TCR-HLA and TCR-CMV co-occurrence with hypergeometric tests, applying a repertoire-size bias correction to TCR pairs. A later analysis estimated false discovery rates by permuting HLA or CMV assignments 20 times. In a later analysis, co-occurring TCRs were grouped using DBSCAN, and TCRdist sequence similarity was added for clustering within HLA-allele-positive subsets. For co-occurrence clustering, repertoires with fewer than 30,000 or more than 120,000 public chains were excluded, along with five repertoires with anomalous nucleotide sharing. TCRdb obtained this table from immuneACCESS and retained in-frame rearrangements with V and J assigned. These tables miss some clones; where compared with another copy, unresolved V genes account for less than half of the shortfall, and the remainder is unexplained. For V, J and clone size, that table is used; D and trimming come from the DNA. In all, the sample holds about 160,000 clones, and 60% to 80% of those were seen once. The ten largest account for approximately 0.89% of the sample.

The germline V gene provides CDR1 ENHRY and CDR2 SYGVKD. From its cysteine to its phenylalanine, the CDR3 spans 14 amino acids. Only the CDR3 DNA is retained, 42 bases long and in frame from the first base. Trimming takes 0 bases from V and 2 bases from J, and the germline ends sit 8 bases apart. The cohort consisted of 650 to 700 healthy bone marrow donors. Cohort members were all nominally healthy when sampled, although unrecorded immune exposures were likely present. The donor tested CMV seropositive, placing the donor among the approximately 310 seropositive members of the cohort. Every donor gave a peripheral blood sample, and the peripheral blood mononuclear cells from that sample were used for TCR beta sequencing. The Qiagen DNeasy Blood Extraction Kit was used to extract genomic DNA from the blood cell samples. Paper-wide results and their limitations: Some IMGT-functional V segments, including TRBV6-2 and TRBV6-3, could not be distinguished by the 87-base-pair reads and were therefore excluded. A total of around 150 TCR beta chains were listed by the study as associated with cytomegalovirus. A later genetic analysis reported fewer N-insertions in productive TCRs among donors in an Asian-associated ancestry cluster than the roughly 640-donor mean. Presence/absence analyses assumed roughly uniform sequencing depth across donors, an assumption that may not hold. This cohort had only TCR beta chains sequenced, and the lack of alpha or paired-chain data limited which features could be detected. In a later analysis, HLA-associated TCR beta chains showed more clonal expansion and lower generation probabilities than non-associated chains that were equally common. It was suggested by the authors that the approach could potentially be generalized to other disease states and immunological phenotypes. When HLA alleles, especially DR and DQ, strongly co-occurred, TCR associations were difficult to assign to individual alleles. Several of the top co-occurrence clusters appeared to be linked to parvovirus B19, influenza, CMV and Epstein-Barr virus, according to a later analysis. In a later analysis, TCR association rates were found to vary across HLA loci, with the most associated TCRs seen for DRB1 alleles and the fewest for HLA-C alleles. Because counts were too low, seventeen rarely observed V segments, including chromosome 9 orphons, were excluded from the earlier analysis of several hundred of the donors. V-gene and J-gene trimming of TCR beta chains was associated with a missense DCLRE1C variant in a later genetic analysis, and the association was replicated in an independent cohort. Correlated functional status among segregating V segments might reflect linkage disequilibrium, but an unknown experimental factor could not be ruled out. At a false discovery rate of 0.05, a later analysis linked some 17,000 TCR beta sequences to specific HLA alleles. Across donors, most TCR sequences were observed very rarely, whereas some public TCRs were present in many individuals. A further reported finding was that TCR beta sequences accurately predicted the HLA-A and HLA-B alleles for most subjects in the first cohort. In both the original and validation cohorts, the classifier was reported to diagnose cytomegalovirus status with high specificity and sensitivity. The only immune exposure information available for the cohort was CMV serostatus. Because some donors lacked HLA typing at each locus, the association tests relied only on the typed subset. A cluster of highly shared sequence variants was judged likely to represent a technical artifact of the sequencing pipeline. In a later analysis, most CMV-associated TCR beta chains were found to appear HLA-restricted, with HLA associations seemingly driven largely by CMV exposure. A few of the identified cytomegalovirus-associated TCR beta chains were confirmed in vitro to be specific for cytomegalovirus antigens. In an earlier analysis of more than 500 of the donors, most TCR beta V segments appeared in productive rearrangements about 87% or about 30% of the time, broadly matching IMGT annotations.

The TCR was taken from a woman between 50 and 59 years old in good health and CMV-seropositive. The sample was PBMCs. In this chain, TRBV10-3 is recombined with TRBJ2-7; no D gene call is confident. The nucleotide sequence reads TGTGCCATCAGTGAGTCTCTGGCCGCCTACGAGCAGTACTTC. The resulting protein is CAISESLAAYEQYF.